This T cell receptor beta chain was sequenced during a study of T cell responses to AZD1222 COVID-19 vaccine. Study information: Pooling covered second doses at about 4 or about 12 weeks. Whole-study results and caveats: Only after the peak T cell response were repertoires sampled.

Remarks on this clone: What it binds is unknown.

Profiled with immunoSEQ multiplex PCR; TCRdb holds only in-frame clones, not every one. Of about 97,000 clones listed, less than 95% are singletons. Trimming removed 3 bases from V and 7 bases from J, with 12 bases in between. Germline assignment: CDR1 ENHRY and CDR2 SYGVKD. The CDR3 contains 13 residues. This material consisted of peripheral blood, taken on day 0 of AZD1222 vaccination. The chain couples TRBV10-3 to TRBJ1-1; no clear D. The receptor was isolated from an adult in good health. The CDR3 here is CAISDQLGREAFF. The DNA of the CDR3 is TGTGCCATCAGTGATCAGTTAGGGCGTGAAGCTTTCTTT.